This T cell receptor (beta chain) was recorded in a study of T cells expressing NK-cell markers. Broader study findings: Dominant NKG2C+ clonotypes were found to form about 1.0-7.5% of CD8+ T cells in about six donors.

Following a re-call of the 5' RACE reads, TCRdb has one entry per CDR3 protein and lacks DNA. The sample spans about 400,000 distinct CDR3 sequences; the ten largest clones claim approximately 12%. The germline gives CDR1 DFQATT, CDR2 SNEGSKA (reference sequence). This CDR3 has 18 amino acids. Notes on this clonotype: No antigen is known for it.

The V and J genes are TRBV20-1 and TRBJ2-1; TCRdb's D call of TRBD1 is untestable without DNA. The sample taken for sequencing was blood T cells: a sorted CD56 or NKG2C T cell subset, CD4+ or CD8+ T cells, or bulk PBMC T cells (not recorded which). The receptor was derived from a woman in her forties or fifties in good health. CDR3 residues: CSAFGPAKGEWSYNEQFF.